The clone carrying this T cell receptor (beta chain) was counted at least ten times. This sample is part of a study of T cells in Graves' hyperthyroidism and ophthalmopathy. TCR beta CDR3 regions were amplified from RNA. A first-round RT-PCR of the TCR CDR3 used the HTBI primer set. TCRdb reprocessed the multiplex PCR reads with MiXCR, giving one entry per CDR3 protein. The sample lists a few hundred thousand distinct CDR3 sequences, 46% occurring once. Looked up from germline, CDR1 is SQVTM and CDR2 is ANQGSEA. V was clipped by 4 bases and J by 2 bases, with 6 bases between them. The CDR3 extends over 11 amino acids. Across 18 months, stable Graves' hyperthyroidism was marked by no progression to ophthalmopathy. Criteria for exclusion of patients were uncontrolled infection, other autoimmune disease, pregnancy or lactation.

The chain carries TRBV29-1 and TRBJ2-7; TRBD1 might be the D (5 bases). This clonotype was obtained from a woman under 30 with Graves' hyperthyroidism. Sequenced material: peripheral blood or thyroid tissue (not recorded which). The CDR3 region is CSVVGAYEQYF. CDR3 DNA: TGCAGCGTTGTAGGGGCCTACGAGCAGTACTTC.